Listed here is a single T cell receptor beta chain. No antigen is known for it. A read error may account for a junction end that differs from germline. Clones were read by immunoSEQ multiplex PCR, and TCRdb kept only the in-frame ones, dropping some. The table includes more than 550,000 clones, 80% to 95% detected once. Looked up from germline, CDR1 is SQVTM and CDR2 is ANQGSEA. This CDR3 has 11 amino acids. The sample is drawn from a study of shared clonotypes between healthy human individuals. General study findings and limits: In the sorted subsets, rarefaction showed sequencing was incomplete despite large depth. It was observed that 5% to 6% of naive CD4 clonotypes were shared across a few donors. Estimated richness values were generally larger in naive subsets than in memory subsets. Sampling included only blood; tissue repertoires likely differ.

This receptor was obtained from a man younger than 30 in good health. Some clones in this sample may be carry-over from other donors' samples. Sample: memory CD8+ T cells from PBMCs. Subset meaning: CD45RO+ cells pooled with CCR7-negative TemRA cells. J is TRBJ2-7 and V is TRBV29-1; D is unclear. CDR3 in amino acids: CSVIWGRNQDF. The CDR3 bases are TGCAGCGTGATTTGGGGTAGAAACCAGGACTTC.